This T cell receptor (beta chain) stems from a study of T cell clonality in common variable immunodeficiency. The germline CDR1 and CDR2 sequences are WNHNN and SYGVQD (reference sequence). CDR3 size: 12 residues. Trimming removed 8 bases from V and 6 bases from J; junction bases left unmatched: 2. Broader study findings: CVID subjects shared fewer TCRbeta clones than healthy controls did.

This clone was detected many times. The antigen remains undetermined. The CDR3 is cut off 3 residues early in the read; its end comes from the germline J gene. Libraries were prepared by immunoSEQ multiplex PCR; TCRdb keeps only in-frame clonotypes and omits some of them. Recorded here are about 40,000 clones, none singletons. The source material was peripheral blood mononuclear cells. The receptor was derived from a person aged 18 to 70 in good health. The J gene is TRBJ2-5, the V gene TRBV10-1; TRBD1 agrees at 11 bases. The CDR3 sequence: CASSDRGQTQYF. The CDR3 bases that were read are TGCGCCAGCTCGGACAGGGGGCAGACC.